The following is a T cell receptor beta chain sequence with its context. Its antigen is not identified. The source of the sample is a study of metastatic and nonmetastatic thyroid tumors. Study overall: Repertoires from malignant and benign thyroid patients were compared across blood and tumor or nodule tissue. Notes on the study in general: Benign nodules reportedly had significantly lower TCR beta diversity than malignant thyroid tumors in blood and tumor.

As handled by the study authors: Between-group CDR3 differences, defined by clinicopathological status, yielded a distant-metastasis classifier for papillary thyroid cancer. Using MiXCR, TCRdb reanalyzed the PCR reads. Clone size and V and J calls follow TCRdb, not the original study. The table records several thousand clones, roughly a quarter of them present only once. Germline CDR1 MNHEY, CDR2 SMNVEV (reference sequence). CDR3 size: 16 residues. Trimming cost V 0 bases and J 3 bases, with 14 bases left between them. None of the patients had undergone any treatment ahead of thyroid surgery. This receptor was identified in a female donor with papillary thyroid cancer or a benign thyroid nodule (not recorded which). Some clones in this sample may be carry-over from other donors' samples. Specimen: adjacent normal tissue. The chain combines TRBV27 with TRBJ1-2; D call uncertain. The DNA for the CDR3 is TGTGCCAGCAGTTTATCGAAACGGGTTGTGGACTATGGCTACACCTTC. Translated, it gives CASSLSKRVVDYGYTF.